This T cell receptor (beta chain) was obtained from a study of Ad26.COV2.S vaccination and SARS-CoV-2 variants. Turning to the study itself: Donor was one of the participants in the Ad26.COV2.S arm of the COV1001 trial. By the intramuscular route, Ad26.COV2.S was given once, or twice 56 days apart.

Treatment: around 19 received Ad26.COV2.S at low or high dose, single or two shots; 5 received placebo; per-sample allocation not given. It was on day 63 after the first vaccine or placebo injection that samples were taken. To note about this clone: No antigen is known for it.

This CDR3 region has 15 residues. Trimming cost V 5 bases and J 0 bases; bases outside gene matches: 5. Germline V gene lookup returns CDR1 SGHNT and CDR2 YENEEA. Assay used: immunoSEQ multiplex PCR; TCRdb lists only in-frame clones, some missing. The top ten clones hold 4.5% to 5.5% of a sample with about 330,000 clones, about 90% of them seen once. Whole-study findings and limits: Greater spike-specific TCR breadth was seen in vaccine recipients than in placebo recipients.

This chain connects TRBV11-3 to TRBJ1-1, with 8 bases that match TRBD1. The receptor's source is a person between 18 and 65 years old who received the Ad26.COV2.S COVID-19 vaccine or a placebo. Source: peripheral blood, taken in a trial of Ad26.COV2.S vaccine versus placebo. In DNA, the CDR3 is TGTGCCAGCAGCCCAGGGGGCGAGATGAACACTGAAGCTTTCTTT. It codes for CASSPGGEMNTEAFF.